The 20 T cell receptor beta chains below all came from one sample that was sequenced in a study of post-analysis software for immune sequencing data. Antigens of these TCRs are unknown. The study, taken as a whole, reports: Included in a set of about 5 TRBV segments more frequent in patients than controls were TRBV5-6, TRBV5-1 and TRBV20-1.

Unique-molecular-identifier-tagged TCR beta cDNA libraries were used. From the PCR reads, TCRdb called clonotypes with MiXCR, one entry per CDR3 protein. The top ten clones hold 4% to 5% of a sample with around 710,000 distinct CDR3 sequences, 35% to 55% of them seen once. Sequenced sample: blood. The receptors derive from a girl aged 5 to 17 with multiple sclerosis.

This clonotype appeared a single time. The CDR3 sequence is CSARDLTGGQETQYF. DNA for the CDR3: TGCAGTGCTAGAGATTTGACGGGAGGGCAAGAGACCCAGTACTTC. The chain joins TRBV20-1 to TRBJ2-5, with 8 bases identical to TRBD2. CDR3 size: 15 residues. Germline CDR1 is DFQATT and CDR2 is SNEGSKA (reference sequence). V was clipped by 0 bases and J by 2 bases; unmatched bases: 5.

The chain combines TRBV20-1 with TRBJ2-7; D might be TRBD1 (6 bases). Germline loops: CDR1 DFQATT, CDR2 SNEGSKA (reference sequence). The CDR3 has 13 amino acids. Trimming took off 1 base at V and 6 bases at J, with 13 bases between the two ends. The chain's CDR3 is CSARGPTGREQYF. CDR3 coding DNA: TGCAGTGCTAGAGGCCCTACAGGGCGCGAGCAGTACTTC.

The V call is TRBV6-1, the J call TRBJ2-1, with TRBD2 matching over 8 bases. The germline V gene has CDR1 MNHNS and CDR2 SASEGT. The CDR3 is 16 residues long. V gave up 6 bases and J gave up 6 bases; unmatched junction bases: 13. The CDR3 spells CASRRASGSAFNEQFF. DNA for the CDR3: TGTGCCAGCAGACGGGCTAGCGGGTCGGCCTTCAATGAGCAGTTCTTC.

This clonotype appeared a few times. V and J are TRBV11-3 and TRBJ2-3; 9 bases line up with TRBD1. Unmatched junction bases numbered 7, after V lost 2 bases and J lost 4 bases. The CDR3 is 16 residues long. Germline V CDR1 and CDR2: SGHNT, YENEEA. In DNA, the CDR3 is TGTGCCAGCAGCTTAAAAGGGACAGGGAGGGCAGATACGCAGTATTTT. Translation gives CASSLKGTGRADTQYF. Drawing the rest from reference TRBV11-3 and TRBJ2-3, the complete variable domain is EAGVVQSPRYKIIEKKQPVAFWCNPISGHNTLYWYLQNLGQGPELLIRYENEEAVDDSQLPKDRFSAERLKGVDSTLKIQPAELGDSAVYLCASSLKGTGRADTQYFGPGTRLTVL.

The CDR3 region has the DNA TGTGCCAGCAGTTACTCGAGATCGGCTAGTCCGTACAATGAGCAGTTCTTC. As protein: CASSYSRSASPYNEQFF. The rearrangement links TRBV6-5 to TRBJ2-1; D is ambiguous. V dropped 0 bases and J dropped 4 bases, with 16 bases sitting between them. This CDR3 is built from 17 residues. The V gene's germline CDR1 is MNHEY and CDR2 SVGAGI.

The rearrangement joins TRBV5-1 to TRBJ1-2; D is perhaps TRBD1 (6 bases). V lost 3 bases and J 8 bases, leaving 14 bases between the germline ends. The CDR3 is 13 residues long. Germline V gives CDR1 SGHRS, CDR2 YFSETQ. The CDR3 is CASSYTGSGGYTF. CDR3 coding DNA: TGCGCCAGCAGCTATACAGGGAGTGGAGGCTACACCTTC.

This clonotype was recorded only once. The rearrangement links TRBV24-1 to TRBJ2-3, with D perhaps assigned TRBD1 or TRBD2 (5 bases each). The V end lost 3 bases, the J end lost 0 bases, and 12 bases lay between the germline ends. The V gene's germline CDR1 is KGHDR and CDR2 SFDVKD. The CDR3 has 16 amino acids. CDR3: CATSDPVGESTDTQYF. DNA for the CDR3: TGTGCCACCAGTGATCCTGTGGGGGAAAGCACAGATACGCAGTATTTT.

This clonotype was counted a few times. This rearrangement joins TRBV7-9 to TRBJ2-5, with 7 bases fitting TRBD2. Germline CDR1 and CDR2: SEHNR and FQNEAQ (reference sequence). CDR3 length: 14 amino acids. The ends lost 5 bases at V and 2 bases at J; junction bases unmatched: 5. The DNA of the CDR3 is TGTGCCAGCAGCCAAGCGGGGAAACAAGAGACCCAGTACTTC. Translation: CASSQAGKQETQYF.

This sequence joins TRBV20-1 and TRBJ2-7, with 12 bases matching TRBD2. The V gene end was trimmed by 3 bases and the J gene end by 6 bases; junction bases not matched to a gene: 6. CDR1 is DFQATT and CDR2 is SNEGSKA in the germline V gene (reference sequence). The CDR3 is 14 amino acids. CDR3 nucleotide sequence: TGCAGTGCTAGTCTAGCGGGAGGGCCGAGCGAGCAGTACTTC. It encodes CSASLAGGPSEQYF.

The chain links TRBV20-1 to TRBJ2-4; D is uncertain. The CDR3 runs 13 residues. V lost 1 base, J lost 1 base, and 5 bases lay in between. Germline CDR1 reads DFQATT; CDR2 reads SNEGSKA (reference sequence). In DNA, the CDR3 is TGCAGTGCTAGAGTCGCGGCCAAAAACATTCAGTACTTC. Its translation is CSARVAAKNIQYF.

This clonotype was seen only a few times. The J gene is TRBJ1-1, the V gene TRBV5-1, with 7 bases that match TRBD1. Germline V gives CDR1 SGHRS, CDR2 YFSETQ. Trimming took 4 bases from V and 3 from J; bases not matched to a gene: 15. This CDR3 contains 17 residues. The CDR3 region is CASSLIVTGWEHTEAFF. As DNA, the CDR3 is TGCGCCAGCAGCCTAATCGTGACAGGGTGGGAGCACACTGAAGCTTTCTTT.

This clonotype has more than one count but fewer than ten. V and J are TRBV12-3 or TRBV12-4 and TRBJ2-7, with 10 bases that match TRBD2. With 5 bases clipped from V and 1 base from J, the junction kept 11 bases outside the gene matches. The CDR3 is made up of 17 amino acids. For the CDR3, the DNA is TGTGCCAGCAGTGCTGGGCCTAGCGGGAGCCGTTCCTACGAGCAGTACTTC. It yields the protein CASSAGPSGSRSYEQYF.

The chain links TRBV12-3 or TRBV12-4 to TRBJ2-1; a possible D gene is TRBD2 (6 bases). The CDR3 contains 14 residues. V lost 4 bases to trimming and J lost 6 bases, with 13 bases between them. The CDR3 reads CASSSPLATNEQFF. CDR3 DNA sequence: TGTGCCAGCAGTTCCCCCCTAGCGACCAATGAGCAGTTCTTC.

V and J are TRBV7-2 and TRBJ2-4; tentative D call: TRBD2 (7 bases). V was trimmed by 5 bases and J by 5 bases, leaving 16 bases between them. The CDR3 runs 15 residues. CDR1 is SGHTA and CDR2 is FQGNSA in the germline V gene. The CDR3 here is CASSPQGGAENIQYF. CDR3 in DNA: TGTGCCAGCAGCCCCCAAGGGGGGGCGGAAAACATTCAGTACTTC.

The rearrangement uses TRBV7-9 and TRBJ1-2; possible D gene TRBD1, 5 bases. This CDR3 has 13 residues. Deletions cut 6 bases from V and 5 bases from J, with 13 bases between. The germline gives CDR1 SEHNR, CDR2 FQNEAQ (reference sequence). The CDR3: CASSPRQSYGYTF. The CDR3 nucleotides are TGTGCCAGCAGTCCCCGACAGAGTTATGGCTACACCTTC. Variable domain in full (rest from reference TRBV7-9 and TRBJ1-2): DTGVSQNPRHKITKRGQNVTFRCDPISEHNRLYWYRQTLGQGPEFLTYFQNEAQLEKSRLLSDRFSAERPKGSFSTLEIQRTEQGDSAMYLCASSPRQSYGYTFGSGTRLTVV.

In its sample, this clonotype was seen once. The chain is built from TRBV6-6 and TRBJ1-2; D is uncertain. Germline V gene sequence: CDR1 MNHNY, CDR2 SVGAGI (reference sequence). CDR3 length: 14 residues. Trimming took 2 bases from V and 0 from J, leaving 7 bases between them. CDR3 sequence (DNA): TGTGCCAGCAGTTACGATCCCTCTAACTATGGCTACACCTTC. It translates to CASSYDPSNYGYTF.

The chain carries TRBV7-9 and TRBJ2-1; TRBD2 agrees at 9 bases. The CDR3 sequence is 16 residues long. V lost 2 bases, J lost 6 bases, and 8 bases stayed unmatched. Germline lookup yields CDR1 SEHNR and CDR2 FQNEAQ (reference sequence). Here the CDR3 reads CASSLSLAGIGNEQFF. The CDR3 DNA reads TGTGCCAGCAGCTTAAGCCTAGCGGGAATAGGCAATGAGCAGTTCTTC.

The V gene is TRBV24-1, the J gene TRBJ2-2, with 8 positions matching TRBD1. V was pared by 3 bases and J by 1 base, with 6 bases of the junction left unmatched. From germline, CDR1 is KGHDR and CDR2 SFDVKD. The CDR3 loop spans 17 amino acids. CDR3 in amino acids: CATSDISGTGNTGELFF. CDR3 nucleotides: TGTGCCACCAGTGATATATCCGGGACAGGGAACACCGGGGAGCTGTTTTTT.

CDR3 loop: CASSKTRDPNEKLFF. CDR3 sequence (DNA): TGTGCCAGCAGCAAAACCCGGGACCCTAATGAAAAACTGTTTTTT. V usage is TRBV6-5 and J usage is TRBJ1-4, with a possible D match to TRBD1 (5 bases). V lost 6 bases, J lost 3 bases, and 14 bases lay in between. The CDR3 runs to 15 residues. Germline V gives CDR1 MNHEY, CDR2 SVGAGI.

Remarks on this clonotype: One end of the junction does not line up with germline, which may come from a read error. V gene TRBV20-1 combines with J gene TRBJ2-1; D assignment may be TRBD1 or TRBD2 (5 bases each). CDR1 and CDR2 from the germline V gene are DFQATT and SNEGSKA (reference sequence). The CDR3 contains 14 residues. The CDR3 DNA is TGCAGTGCTAAGACCCCCTCGGGGCGCAATGAGCAGTTCTTT. Translation gives CSAKTPSGRNEQFF.